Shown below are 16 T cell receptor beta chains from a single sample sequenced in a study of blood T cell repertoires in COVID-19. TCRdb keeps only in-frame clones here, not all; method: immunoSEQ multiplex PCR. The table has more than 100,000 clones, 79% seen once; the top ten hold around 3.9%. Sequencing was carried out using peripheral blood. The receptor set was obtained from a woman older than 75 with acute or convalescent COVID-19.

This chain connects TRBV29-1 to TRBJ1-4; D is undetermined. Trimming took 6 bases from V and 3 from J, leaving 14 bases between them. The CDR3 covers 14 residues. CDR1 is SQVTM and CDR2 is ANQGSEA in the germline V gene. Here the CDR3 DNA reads TGCAGCGTCGCCCCGGGGAGCTCTAATGAAAAACTGTTTTTT. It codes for CSVAPGSSNEKLFF.

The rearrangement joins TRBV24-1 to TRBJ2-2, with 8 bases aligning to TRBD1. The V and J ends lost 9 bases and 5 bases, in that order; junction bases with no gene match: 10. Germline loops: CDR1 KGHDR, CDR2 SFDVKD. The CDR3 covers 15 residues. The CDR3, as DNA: TGTGCCACCGGATCGCAGGGGGCCCCTACCGGGGAGCTGTTTTTT. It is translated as CATGSQGAPTGELFF.

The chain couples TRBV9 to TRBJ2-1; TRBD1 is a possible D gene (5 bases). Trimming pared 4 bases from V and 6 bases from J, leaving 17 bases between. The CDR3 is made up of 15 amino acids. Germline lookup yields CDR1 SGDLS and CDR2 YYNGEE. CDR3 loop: CASSLGAQGGNEQFF. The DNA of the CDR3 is TGTGCCAGCAGCCTAGGGGCCCAGGGCGGCAATGAGCAGTTCTTC.

CDR3 DNA: TGCGCCAGCAGCATTGAAGGACAGCTCTATGGCTACACCTTC. Protein: CASSIEGQLYGYTF. The J gene is TRBJ1-2, the V gene TRBV5-1; D might be TRBD1 (6 bases). Trimming left V 4 bases short and J 4 bases short, with 14 bases between. The CDR3 loop spans 14 amino acids. Germline assignment: CDR1 SGHRS and CDR2 YFSETQ. The variable domain in full, with the rest retrieved from reference TRBV5-1 and TRBJ1-2, is KAGVTQTPRYLIKTRGQQVTLSCSPISGHRSVSWYQQTPGQGLQFLFEYFSETQRNKGNFPGRFSGRQFSNSRSEMNVSTLELGDSALYLCASSIEGQLYGYTFGSGTRLTVV.

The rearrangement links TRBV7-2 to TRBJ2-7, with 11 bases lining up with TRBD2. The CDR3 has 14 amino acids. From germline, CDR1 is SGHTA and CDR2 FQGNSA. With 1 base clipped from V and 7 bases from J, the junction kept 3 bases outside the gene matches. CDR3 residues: CASSLGLAGGEQYF. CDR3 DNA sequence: TGTGCCAGCAGCTTAGGGCTAGCGGGAGGTGAGCAGTACTTC.

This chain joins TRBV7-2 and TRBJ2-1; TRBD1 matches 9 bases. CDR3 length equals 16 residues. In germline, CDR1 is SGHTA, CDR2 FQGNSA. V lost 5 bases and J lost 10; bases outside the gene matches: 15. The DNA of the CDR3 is TGTGCCAGCAGCGCCTATGGGACAGGGATTTCAGGGGAGCAGTTCTTC. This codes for CASSAYGTGISGEQFF.

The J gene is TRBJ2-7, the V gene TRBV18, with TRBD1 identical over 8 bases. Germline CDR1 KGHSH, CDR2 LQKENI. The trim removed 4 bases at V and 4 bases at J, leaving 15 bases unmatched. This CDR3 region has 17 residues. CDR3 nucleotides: TGTGCCAGCTCACTCGCCGGGACAGGAGTTTCCATTTACGAGCAGTACTTC. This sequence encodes CASSLAGTGVSIYEQYF.

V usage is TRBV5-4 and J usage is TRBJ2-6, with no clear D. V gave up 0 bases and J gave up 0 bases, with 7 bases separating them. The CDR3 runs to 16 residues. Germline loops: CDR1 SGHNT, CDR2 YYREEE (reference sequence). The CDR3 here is CASSLGHLSGANVLTF. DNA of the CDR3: TGTGCCAGCAGCTTGGGACACCTCTCTGGGGCCAACGTCCTGACTTTC.

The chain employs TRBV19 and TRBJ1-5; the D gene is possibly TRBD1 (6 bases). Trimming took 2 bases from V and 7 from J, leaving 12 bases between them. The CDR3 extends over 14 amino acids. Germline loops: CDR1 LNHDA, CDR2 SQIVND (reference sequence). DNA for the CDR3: TGTGCCAGTAGTATATCAGGGGTGGGGCAGCCCCAGCATTTT. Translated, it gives CASSISGVGQPQHF.

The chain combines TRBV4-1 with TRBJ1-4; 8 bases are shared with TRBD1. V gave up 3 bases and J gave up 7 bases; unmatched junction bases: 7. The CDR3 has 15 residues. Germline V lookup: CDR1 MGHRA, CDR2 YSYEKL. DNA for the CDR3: TGCGCCAGCAGCCAGTCCAGGACAGGGTTTGAAAAACTGTTTTTT. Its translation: CASSQSRTGFEKLFF.

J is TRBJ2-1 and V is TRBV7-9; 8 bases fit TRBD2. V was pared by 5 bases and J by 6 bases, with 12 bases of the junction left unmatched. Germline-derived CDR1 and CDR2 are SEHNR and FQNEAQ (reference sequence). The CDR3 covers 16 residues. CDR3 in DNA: TGTGCCAGCAGCCGTCTGGGCGGGAGGACCGGCAATGAGCAGTTCTTC. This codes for CASSRLGGRTGNEQFF.

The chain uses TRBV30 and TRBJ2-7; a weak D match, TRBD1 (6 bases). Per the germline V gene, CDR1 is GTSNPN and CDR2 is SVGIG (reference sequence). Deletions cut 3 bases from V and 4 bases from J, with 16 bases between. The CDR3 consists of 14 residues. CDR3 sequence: CAWSRGQIAYEQYF. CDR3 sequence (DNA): TGTGCCTGGAGCCGAGGACAGATTGCTTACGAGCAGTACTTC.

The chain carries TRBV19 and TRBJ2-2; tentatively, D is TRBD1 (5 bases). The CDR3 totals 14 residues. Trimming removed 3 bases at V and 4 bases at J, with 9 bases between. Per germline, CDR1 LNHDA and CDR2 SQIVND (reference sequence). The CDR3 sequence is CASSIAGITGELFF. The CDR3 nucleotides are TGTGCCAGTAGTATTGCAGGGATCACCGGGGAGCTGTTTTTT.

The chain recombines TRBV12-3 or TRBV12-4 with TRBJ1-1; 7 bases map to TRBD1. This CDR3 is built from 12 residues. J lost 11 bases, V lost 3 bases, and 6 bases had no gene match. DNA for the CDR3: TGTGCCAGCAGTTTCCCAGGGGGAGACGCTTTCTTT. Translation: CASSFPGGDAFF.

For the CDR3, the DNA is TGTGCCAGCAGCTTGGCGGGACAACCCGTTGAGTTCTTC. Protein: CASSLAGQPVEFF. The J gene is TRBJ2-1, the V gene TRBV5-6; perhaps TRBD1 as D (6 bases). CDR1 is SGHDT and CDR2 is YYEEEE in the germline V gene. The CDR3 covers 13 residues. V lost 0 bases and J lost 14, with 15 bases in between.

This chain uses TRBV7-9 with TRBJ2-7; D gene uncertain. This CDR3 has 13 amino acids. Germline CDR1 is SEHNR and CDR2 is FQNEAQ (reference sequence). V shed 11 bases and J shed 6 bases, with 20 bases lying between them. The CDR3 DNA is TGTGCCGTGGCCCGTTTGTCTTTTGGCGAGCAGTACTTC. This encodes CAVARLSFGEQYF.